The sequence of this T cell receptor beta chain was determined in a study of blood T cell repertoires in COVID-19. Background on the study: T cells, B-cell-depleted T cells, or PBMCs provided the cDNA or gDNA that served as material.

Per the original methods: Nucleated cell number was recorded as an estimate derived from reference gene primer amplification. Sequencing was performed with immunoSEQ multiplex PCR; in TCRdb, only in-frame clones are kept and a portion is missing. That table is the source of V, J and clone size, and D and trimming were worked out from the DNA. Of 200,000 to 250,000 clones in the sample, around 80% were seen once. The CDR3 contains 15 residues. CDR1 and CDR2 from the germline V gene are SGHKS and YYEKEE (reference sequence). Trimming took 3 bases from V and 4 from J; bases not matched to a gene: 9. This TCR came from a woman aged 80 or over with active or convalescent COVID-19. This chain links TRBV5-5 with TRBJ1-2, with TRBD1 matching 7 bases. Sequencing used peripheral blood. The CDR3 here is CASSSTGQPIYGYTF. The CDR3 nucleotides are TGTGCCAGCAGCTCCACGGGACAGCCAATCTATGGCTACACCTTC.